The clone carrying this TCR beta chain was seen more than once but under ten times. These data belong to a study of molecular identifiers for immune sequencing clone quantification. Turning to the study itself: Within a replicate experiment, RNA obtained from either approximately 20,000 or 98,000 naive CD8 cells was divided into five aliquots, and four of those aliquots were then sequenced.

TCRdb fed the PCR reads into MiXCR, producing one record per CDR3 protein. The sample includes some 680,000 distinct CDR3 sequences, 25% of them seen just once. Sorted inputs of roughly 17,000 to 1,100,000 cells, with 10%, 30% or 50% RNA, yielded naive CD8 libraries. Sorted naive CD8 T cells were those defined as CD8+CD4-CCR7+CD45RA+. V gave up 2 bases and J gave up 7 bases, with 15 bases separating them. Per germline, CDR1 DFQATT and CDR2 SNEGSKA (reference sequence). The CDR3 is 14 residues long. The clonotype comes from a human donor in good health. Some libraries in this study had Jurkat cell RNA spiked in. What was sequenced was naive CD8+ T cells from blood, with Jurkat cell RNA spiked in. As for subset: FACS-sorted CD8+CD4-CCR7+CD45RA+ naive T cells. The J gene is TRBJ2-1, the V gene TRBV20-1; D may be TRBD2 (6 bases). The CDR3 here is CSARQRLAPNEQFF. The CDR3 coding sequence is TGCAGTGCTAGACAGAGGCTAGCGCCAAATGAGCAGTTCTTC.